Listed below are T cell receptor beta chains from one sample, sequenced in a study of PD-1 blockade in classical Hodgkin lymphoma. Sequencing used immunoSEQ multiplex PCR; TCRdb keeps in-frame clones, though not all of them. Of around 42,000 clones listed, about two thirds are singletons. Sequenced material: peripheral blood mononuclear cells (PBMCs), taken at baseline. These receptors were collected from a human donor with classical Hodgkin lymphoma. Both conserved end residues are part of each CDR3. The D gene is left open where the match is weak. Only part of the rows carry a size: once, few, many, or a class if the clone is expanded.

TRBJ1-5 NA TRBD1 TRBV30 TGTGCCTGCGGGCAGGGGGGCTATCAGCCCCAGCATTTT CACGQGGYQPQHF
TRBJ1-2 NA NA TRBV5-1 TGCGCCAGCAGCTTGGGAGGACCAGGGCAGAGCTATGGCTACACCTTC CASSLGGPGQSYGYTF
TRBJ2-7 NA TRBD1 TRBV5-1 TGCGCCAGCAGCACCAGGGGGCGCTCCTACGAGCAGTACTTC CASSTRGRSYEQYF
TRBJ1-1 NA NA TRBV28 TGTGCCAGCGCCGCCGGGGGTCGACTCGGCACTGAAGCTTTCTTT CASAAGGRLGTEAFF
TRBJ2-2 NA NA TRBV5-1 TGCGCCAGCAGCCGGGACCAGGGGGGGACCGGGGAGCTGTTTTTT CASSRDQGGTGELFF
TRBJ1-2 NA NA TRBV6-5 TGTGCCAGCAGTTACTCGGGGAACTATGGCTACACCTTC CASSYSGNYGYTF
TRBJ2-1 NA TRBD2 TRBV6-5 TGTGCCAGCAGTTACAAGCGGGGGGGCCTAGGGCAGTTCTTC CASSYKRGGLGQFF
TRBJ1-1 NA NA TRBV5-5 TGTGCCAGCAGCTTGGCCAGGAACACTGAAGCTTTCTTT CASSLARNTEAFF
TRBJ2-6 NA TRBD1 TRBV30 TGTGCCTGGAGTCCTCGGACAGGGCCTGGGGCCAACGTCCTGACTTTC CAWSPRTGPGANVLTF
TRBJ2-7 NA TRBD2 TRBV7-9 TGTGCCAGCAGCTTAGAACGATTAAGTGGCGGGGGGCACGAGGCGGAGCAGTACTTC CASSLERLSGGGHEAEQYF
TRBJ1-1 NA NA TRBV6-6 TGTGCCAGCAGTTACGGTGGGGGTTACACTGAAGCTTTCTTT CASSYGGGYTEAFF
TRBJ2-3 few NA TRBV6-4 TGTGCCAGCAGTGAACTAGGGAGCACAGATACGCAGTATTTT CASSELGSTDTQYF
TRBJ2-4 NA TRBD1 TRBV27 TGTGCCAGCAGTGGCTCCGGGACAGATCTTCAAAACATTCAGTACTTC CASSGSGTDLQNIQYF
TRBJ2-7 NA TRBD2 TRBV27 TGTGCCAGCCTTAGTACTAGCGGGAGCCACGAGCAGTACTTC CASLSTSGSHEQYF
TRBJ1-5 NA NA TRBV7-6 TGTGCCAGCAGCCGCGGACAGCTTACAACTAACGATCAGCCCCAGCATTTT CASSRGQLTTNDQPQHF
TRBJ2-7 NA NA TRBV11-1 TGTGCCAGCAGGGGTGGGGCGGGGATCAACGAGCAGTACTTC CASRGGAGINEQYF
TRBJ2-5 once NA TRBV6-5 TGTGCCAGCAGTTATTCCAGGGGCCCAAGCGTAGAGACCCAGTACTTC CASSYSRGPSVETQYF
TRBJ2-2 NA TRBD1 TRBV5-3 TGTGCCAGAAGCTTGGAGTCCGGGACAGGGAACACCGGGGAGCTGTTTTTT CARSLESGTGNTGELFF
TRBJ1-1 NA NA TRBV6-5 TGTGCCAGCAGTTACGGGGCTTATGTTGAAGCTTTCTTT CASSYGAYVEAFF
TRBJ2-1 NA NA TRBV10-3 TGTGCCATCAGTGAGACAGGCTACAATGAGCAGTTCTTC CAISETGYNEQFF
TRBJ1-3 NA NA TRBV7-6 TGTGCCAGCAGCCTAGCGGCGGTGACAGCTGGAAACACCATATATTTT CASSLAAVTAGNTIYF
TRBJ2-7 few NA TRBV4-3 TGCGCCAGCAGCCAAGATGTTAAGGGAAGGTACGAGCAGTACTTC CASSQDVKGRYEQYF
TRBJ1-2 NA NA TRBV30 TGTGCCTGGAACGTGGAGGGGGTTAACTATGGCTACACCTTC CAWNVEGVNYGYTF
TRBJ2-7 many TRBD2 TRBV4-3 TGCGCCAGCAGCCAAGACTGGCGGGGGGCCTACGAGCAGTACTTC CASSQDWRGAYEQYF
TRBJ1-2 NA TRBD1 TRBV10-3 TGTGCCATCAGCCCCAACCGGGACAGGAATGGCTACACCTTC CAISPNRDRNGYTF
TRBJ1-1 NA TRBD1 TRBV4-3 TGCGCCAGCAGCCACGCACGACAGGGGGTTATGAACACTGAAGCTTTCTTT CASSHARQGVMNTEAFF
TRBJ1-1 NA NA TRBV4-2 TGTGCCAGCCAGGGGCGGGGGCGCGCCCGGGTTGAAGCTTTCTTT CASQGRGRARVEAFF
TRBJ2-5 once NA TRBV27 TGTGCCAGCAGTTTATCAAGAGCTGGAGAGACCCAGTACTTC CASSLSRAGETQYF
TRBJ2-7 once NA TRBV27 TGTGCCAGCAGTTTTCAGATAGGGGGAGAACGCTACGAGCAGTACTTC CASSFQIGGERYEQYF
TRBJ2-4 NA NA TRBV22-1 TGTCCTGGGAGCGCACTTCTCTGGGAATCGCCCATAGCCAAAAACATTCAGTACTTC CPGSALLWESPIAKNIQYF
TRBJ2-7 NA NA TRBV27 TGTGCCAGCAGTCCAAGCGGGGGGGACAGGGTCTACGAGCAGTACTTC CASSPSGGDRVYEQYF
TRBJ1-3 NA TRBD1 TRBV28 TGTGCCAGCAGTTTACTCCCGGGACAGGGGGACTCTGGAAACACCATATATTTT CASSLLPGQGDSGNTIYF
TRBJ2-1 NA TRBD2 TRBV11-3 TGTGCCAGCAGCTTAGGTCGGACTAGCGGGCCCTCGAGAGAGCAGTTCTTC CASSLGRTSGPSREQFF
TRBJ1-3 NA NA TRBV27 TGTGCCAGCATGTCTTCTTTTATGACAGGCGGGGCCTCCGGAAACACCATATATTTT CASMSSFMTGGASGNTIYF
TRBJ1-4 NA TRBD1 TRBV5-1 TGCGCCAGCAGCTTGAGTGAGGGGGCGAATGAAAAACTGTTTTTT CASSLSEGANEKLFF
TRBJ1-1 NA TRBD1 TRBV7-2 TGTGCCAGCAGCACTACCAGGGGGACGGGTAGATTGACTGAAGCTTTCTTT CASSTTRGTGRLTEAFF
TRBJ2-1 few NA TRBV7-9 TGTGCCAGCAGCCCACCCTGGGGGAGCCTTGTTCGGGATGAGCAGTTCTTC CASSPPWGSLVRDEQFF
TRBJ2-7 NA NA TRBV27 TGTGCCAGCAGTTTATTCCCTAACGAGCAGTACTTC CASSLFPNEQYF
TRBJ2-1 NA NA TRBV5-1 TGCGCCAGCAGCTCACTATTTGGGAATGAGCAGTTCTTC CASSSLFGNEQFF
TRBJ1-2 medium-sized NA TRBV30 TGTGCCTGGAGTGACGGCAGGGGCTATGGCTACACCTTC CAWSDGRGYGYTF
TRBJ1-1 NA NA TRBV9 TGTGCCAGCAGCGTATCCCCCGGAGGCACTGAAGCTTTCTTT CASSVSPGGTEAFF
TRBJ2-5 NA TRBD2 TRBV5-6 TGTGCCAGCACCCTCGGGACTAGCGGGAGGAAGACCCAGTACTTC CASTLGTSGRKTQYF
TRBJ2-7 many NA TRBV27 TGTGCCAGCAGTTTGACCGCAGGGGTTGAAGACTACGAGCAGTACTTC CASSLTAGVEDYEQYF
TRBJ2-7 NA NA TRBV2 TGTGCCAGCCCACCCCGGGGTAACGTTCGGAACTACGAGCAGTACTTC CASPPRGNVRNYEQYF
TRBJ1-5 once NA TRBV6-5 TGTGCCAGCAGTTACTCCGGAGTGGATCAGCCCCAGCATTTT CASSYSGVDQPQHF